This T cell receptor (beta chain) was observed in a study of PD-L1 blockade in urothelial cancer. CDR1 is LNHDA, CDR2 SQIVND, per germline (reference sequence). CDR3 size: 17 residues. V lost 6 bases and J lost 0; bases outside the gene matches: 3. Spiking of synthetic TCR analog templates was performed in each PCR. Profiling relied on immunoSEQ multiplex PCR, and the TCRdb table lists in-frame clones only, not all of them. The sample has about 30,000 clones; around 85% are singletons. The chain is built from TRBV19 and TRBJ2-3, with 16 bases matching TRBD2. The source was PBMCs, collected around atezolizumab (anti-PD-L1) treatment. This TCR was sampled from a man in his forties or fifties with urothelial cancer. CDR3: CASSGTSGGASTDTQYF. As DNA, the CDR3 is TGTGCCAGTAGCGGGACTAGCGGGGGGGCTAGCACAGATACGCAGTATTTT.